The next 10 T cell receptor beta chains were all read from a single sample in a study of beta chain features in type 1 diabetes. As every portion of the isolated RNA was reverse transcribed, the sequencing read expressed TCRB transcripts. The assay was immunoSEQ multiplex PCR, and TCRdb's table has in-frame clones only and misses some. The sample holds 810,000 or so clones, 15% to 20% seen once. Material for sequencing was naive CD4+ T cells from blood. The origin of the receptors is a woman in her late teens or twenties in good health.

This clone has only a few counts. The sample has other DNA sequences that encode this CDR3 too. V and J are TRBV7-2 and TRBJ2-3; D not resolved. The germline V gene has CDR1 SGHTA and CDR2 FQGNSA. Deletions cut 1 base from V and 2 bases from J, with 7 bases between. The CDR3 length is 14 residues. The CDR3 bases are TGTGCCAGCAGCTTAGTAGTCTCCACAGATACGCAGTATTTT. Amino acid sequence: CASSLVVSTDTQYF.

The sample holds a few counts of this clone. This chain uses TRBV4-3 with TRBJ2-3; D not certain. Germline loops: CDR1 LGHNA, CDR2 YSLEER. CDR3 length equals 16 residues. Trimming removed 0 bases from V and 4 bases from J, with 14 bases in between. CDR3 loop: CASSQDLNRRSDTQYF. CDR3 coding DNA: TGCGCCAGCAGCCAAGATCTGAATAGGCGGTCAGATACGCAGTATTTT.

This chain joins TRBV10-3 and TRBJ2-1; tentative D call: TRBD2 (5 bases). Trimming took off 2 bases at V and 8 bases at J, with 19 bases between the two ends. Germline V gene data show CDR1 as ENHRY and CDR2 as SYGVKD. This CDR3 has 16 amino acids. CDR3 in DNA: TGTGCCATCAGTGAGGAGCTAGCCTCACTCACCCATGAGCAGTTCTTC. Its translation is CAISEELASLTHEQFF.

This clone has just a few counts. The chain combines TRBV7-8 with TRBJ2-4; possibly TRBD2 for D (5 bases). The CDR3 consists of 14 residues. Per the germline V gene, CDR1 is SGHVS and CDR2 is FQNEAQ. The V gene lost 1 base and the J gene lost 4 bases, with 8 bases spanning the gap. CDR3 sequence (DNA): TGTGCCAGCAGCTTAGGGGAGCCGAAAAACATTCAGTACTTC. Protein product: CASSLGEPKNIQYF. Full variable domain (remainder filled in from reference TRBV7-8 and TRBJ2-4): GAGVSQSPRYKVAKRGQDVALRCDPISGHVSLFWYQQALGQGPEFLTYFQNEAQLDKSGLPSDRFFAERPEGSVSTLKIQRTQQEDSAVYLCASSLGEPKNIQYFGAGTRLSVL.

The CDR3 is CASIQGSYPSNSPLHF. The CDR3 bases are TGTGCCAGCATTCAAGGGTCCTACCCGAGTAATTCACCCCTCCACTTT. The chain joins TRBV6-6 to TRBJ1-6; D remains unclear. V lost 7 bases, J lost 6 bases, and 19 bases lay in between. This CDR3 region has 16 residues. Germline values: CDR1 MNHNY, CDR2 SVGAGI (reference sequence).

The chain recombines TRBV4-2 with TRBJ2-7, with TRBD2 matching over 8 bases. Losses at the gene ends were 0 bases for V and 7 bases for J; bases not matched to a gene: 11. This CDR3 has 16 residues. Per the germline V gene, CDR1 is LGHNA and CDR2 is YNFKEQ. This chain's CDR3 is CASSQELPGGPGEQYF. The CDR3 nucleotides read TGTGCCAGCAGCCAAGAGCTGCCGGGAGGGCCGGGGGAGCAGTACTTC.

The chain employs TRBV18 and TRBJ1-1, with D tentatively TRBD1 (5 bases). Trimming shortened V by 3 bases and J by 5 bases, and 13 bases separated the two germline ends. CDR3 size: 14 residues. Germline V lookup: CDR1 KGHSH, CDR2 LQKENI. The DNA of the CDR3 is TGTGCCAGCTCACCGGGGGAAATGAGGACTGAAGCTTTCTTT. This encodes CASSPGEMRTEAFF.

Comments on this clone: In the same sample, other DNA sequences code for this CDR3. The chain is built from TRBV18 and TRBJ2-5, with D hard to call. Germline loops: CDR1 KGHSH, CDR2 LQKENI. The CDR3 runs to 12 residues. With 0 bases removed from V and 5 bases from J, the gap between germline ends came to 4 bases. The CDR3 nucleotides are TGTGCCAGCTCACCACCGTTTGAGACCCAGTACTTC. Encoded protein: CASSPPFETQYF.

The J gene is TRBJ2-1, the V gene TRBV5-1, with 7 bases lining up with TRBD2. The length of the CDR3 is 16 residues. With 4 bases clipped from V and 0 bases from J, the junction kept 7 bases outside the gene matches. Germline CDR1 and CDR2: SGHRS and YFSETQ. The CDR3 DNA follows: TGCGCCAGCAGCCCAGCCGGGGGGAGCTCCTACAATGAGCAGTTCTTC. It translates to CASSPAGGSSYNEQFF.

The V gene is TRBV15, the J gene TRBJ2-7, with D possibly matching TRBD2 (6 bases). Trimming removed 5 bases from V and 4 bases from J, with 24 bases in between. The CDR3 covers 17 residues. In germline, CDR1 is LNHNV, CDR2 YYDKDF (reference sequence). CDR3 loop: CATSHPRGLTGGYEQYF. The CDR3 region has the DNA TGTGCCACCAGCCATCCCCGGGGGTTGACTGGAGGATACGAGCAGTACTTC.